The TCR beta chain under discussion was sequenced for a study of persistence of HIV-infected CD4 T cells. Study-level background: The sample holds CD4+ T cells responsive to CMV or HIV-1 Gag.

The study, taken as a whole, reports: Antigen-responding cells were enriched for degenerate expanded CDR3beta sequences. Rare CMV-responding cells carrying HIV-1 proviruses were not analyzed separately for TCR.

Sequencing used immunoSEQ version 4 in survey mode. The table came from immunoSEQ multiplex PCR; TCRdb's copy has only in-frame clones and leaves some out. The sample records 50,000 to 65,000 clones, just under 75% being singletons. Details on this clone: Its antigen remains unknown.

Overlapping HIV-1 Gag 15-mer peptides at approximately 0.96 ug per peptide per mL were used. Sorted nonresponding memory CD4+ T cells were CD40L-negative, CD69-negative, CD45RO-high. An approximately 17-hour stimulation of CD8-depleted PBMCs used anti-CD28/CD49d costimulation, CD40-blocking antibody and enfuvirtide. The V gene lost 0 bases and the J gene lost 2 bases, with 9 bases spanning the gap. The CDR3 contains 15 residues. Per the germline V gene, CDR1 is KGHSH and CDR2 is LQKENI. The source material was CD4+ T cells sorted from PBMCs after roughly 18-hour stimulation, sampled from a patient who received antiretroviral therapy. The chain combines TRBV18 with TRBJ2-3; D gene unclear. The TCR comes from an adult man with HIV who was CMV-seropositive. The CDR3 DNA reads TGTGCCAGCTCACCACCTGCCAGAAACACAGATACGCAGTATTTT. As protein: CASSPPARNTDTQYF.